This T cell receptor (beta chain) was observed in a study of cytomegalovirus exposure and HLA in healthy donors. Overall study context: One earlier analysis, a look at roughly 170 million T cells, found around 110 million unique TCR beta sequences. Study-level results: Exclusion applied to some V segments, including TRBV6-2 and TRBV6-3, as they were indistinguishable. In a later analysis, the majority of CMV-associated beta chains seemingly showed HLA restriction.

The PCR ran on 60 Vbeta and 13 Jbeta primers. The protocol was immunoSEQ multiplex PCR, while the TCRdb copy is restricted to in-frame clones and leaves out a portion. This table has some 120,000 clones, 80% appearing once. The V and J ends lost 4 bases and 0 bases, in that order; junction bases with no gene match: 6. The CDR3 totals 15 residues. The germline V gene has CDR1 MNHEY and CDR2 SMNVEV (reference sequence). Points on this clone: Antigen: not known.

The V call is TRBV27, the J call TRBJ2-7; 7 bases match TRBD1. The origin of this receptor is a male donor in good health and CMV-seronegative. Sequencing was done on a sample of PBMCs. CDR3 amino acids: CASSSTGDPSYEQYF. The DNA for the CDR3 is TGTGCCAGCAGTTCAACAGGGGACCCCTCCTACGAGCAGTACTTC.